This TCR beta chain was observed in a study of spatial heterogeneity in lung cancer. Overall study: Within raw reads, each unique TCR and UMI combination appeared on average more than ten times.

The CDR3 has 13 amino acids. Germline CDR1 and CDR2: SGDLS and YYNGEE. Deletions cut 3 bases from V and 2 bases from J, with 6 bases between. MiXCR was run by TCRdb on the 5' RACE reads, yielding one entry per CDR3 protein. The sample gives more than 10,000 distinct CDR3 sequences, approximately 14% of which show up once; 37% is in the top ten. Time point indicated: sample taken at primary tumor resection. Whole RNA was taken from tumor, nontumor lung or frozen PBMC; it was then sequenced unsorted. The donor group consisted of under 90 patients who had untreated, early-stage non-small cell lung cancer.

V and J are TRBV9 and TRBJ2-1; maybe TRBD1 (6 bases). The sequencing here drew on PBMCs, taken at surgery. The TCR sequence derives from a male donor with early-stage non-small cell lung cancer. CDR3 loop: CASSEGAYNEQFF. CDR3 coding DNA: TGTGCCAGCAGCGAGGGGGCCTACAATGAGCAGTTCTTC.